This record concerns one TCR beta chain sequence. The antigen remains unidentified. Germline V lookup: CDR1 KGHSH, CDR2 LQKENI. V lost 2 bases to trimming and J lost 8 bases, with 18 bases between them. This CDR3 comprises 15 residues. The repertoire was sequenced with immunoSEQ multiplex PCR; TCRdb's copy has only in-frame clones and lacks some. The sample carries roughly 20,000 clones, 95% to 98% recorded once. The naive gate required viable CD3+CD4+ or CD3+CD8+ cells with CCR7+CD45RA+CD45RO-CD95-CD27+CD28+ phenotype. The source of the sample is a study of T cells after posttransplantation cyclophosphamide. Overall study findings and caveats: Tissue-infiltrating T cells from skin or gut overlapped little with blood T cells.

The clonotype comes from a man aged 35-49 years in good health, CMV-negative, and a related stem cell transplant donor. V usage is TRBV18 and J usage is TRBJ1-1; no clear D gene. Specimen: naive CD4+ T cells sorted from PBMCs. The CDR3 spells CASSPGSTGLLEAFF. CDR3 nucleotide sequence: TGTGCCAGCTCACCAGGTTCCACGGGTCTTTTGGAAGCTTTCTTT.